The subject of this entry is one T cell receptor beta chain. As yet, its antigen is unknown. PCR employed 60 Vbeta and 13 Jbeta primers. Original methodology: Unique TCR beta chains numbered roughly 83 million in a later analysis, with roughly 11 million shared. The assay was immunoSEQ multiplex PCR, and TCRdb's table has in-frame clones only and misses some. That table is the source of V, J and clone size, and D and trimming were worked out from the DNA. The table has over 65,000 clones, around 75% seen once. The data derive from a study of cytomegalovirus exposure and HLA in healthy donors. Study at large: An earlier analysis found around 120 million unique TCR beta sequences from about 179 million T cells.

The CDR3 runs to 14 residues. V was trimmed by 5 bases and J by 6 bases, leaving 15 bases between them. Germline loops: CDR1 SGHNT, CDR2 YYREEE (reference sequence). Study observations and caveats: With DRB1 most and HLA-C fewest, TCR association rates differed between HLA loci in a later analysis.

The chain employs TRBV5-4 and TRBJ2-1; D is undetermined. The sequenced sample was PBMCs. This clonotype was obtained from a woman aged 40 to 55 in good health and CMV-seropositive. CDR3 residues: CASRAEASVNEQFF. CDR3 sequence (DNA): TGTGCCAGCAGGGCCGAAGCGAGCGTCAATGAGCAGTTCTTC.